These T cell receptor beta chains were read from a single sample in a study of blood T cell repertoires in COVID-19. The data were produced by immunoSEQ multiplex PCR, yet TCRdb's version contains in-frame clones alone and is incomplete. The sample includes 100,000 to 150,000 clones, 70% to 90% of them seen just once. The sequenced material came from peripheral blood. These receptor sequences come from a woman in her sixties with acute or convalescent COVID-19. The CDR3 runs from the conserved cysteine through the conserved F or W. A D gene is named only where the DNA matches it firmly.

D gene | CDR3 length | V gene | CDR3 protein
TRBD1 | 14 | TRBV7-9 | CASSLGQGDNGYTF
TRBD2 | 15 | TRBV6-5 | CASSHGLADTYEQYF
TRBD2 | 18 | TRBV7-2 | CASSFDLLAGVSYNEQFF
- | 14 | TRBV30 | CAWSGSGWADTQYF
- | 13 | TRBV19 | CASTTAMNTEAFF
TRBD2 | 14 | TRBV6-5 | CASRASGSWLQQFF
- | 15 | TRBV15 | CATSRDLGGEETQYF
- | 14 | TRBV7-9 | CASSLYATGNTIYF
- | 15 | TRBV7-6 | CASSALSSSYNEQFF
- | 11 | TRBV2 | CASMRNTEAFF
TRBD2 | 13 | TRBV19 | CASREGVYNEQFF
TRBD2 | 15 | TRBV29-1 | CSAARETSAYNEQFF
- | 15 | TRBV19 | CASSIGGLPNQPQHF
- | 15 | TRBV10-3 | CAISESGGDSNEQFF
- | 13 | TRBV19 | CASSRGPYNEQFF
- | 13 | TRBV15 | CATSRDRGVVAFF
- | 13 | TRBV10-3 | CAISAGSGNTIYF
TRBD2 | 15 | TRBV30 | CAWSVEAGLRDTQYF
TRBD1 | 14 | TRBV9 | CASSVTGDNTEAFF
TRBD1 | 14 | TRBV5-1 | CASSLDRGNSPLHF
- | 14 | TRBV18 | CASSPASQNTEAFF
TRBD1 | 12 | TRBV19 | CASSMDRGRAFF
- | 14 | TRBV18 | CASSPITGEGSYTF
- | 15 | TRBV5-5 | CASSHGTFTNEKLFF
- | 14 | TRBV5-1 | CASSPSAMRTEAFF
TRBD1 | 12 | TRBV7-9 | CATDRGDNEQFF
- | 15 | TRBV19 | CASKGEGRTNQPQHF
- | 13 | TRBV28 | CASRQGQNYGYTF
TRBD1 | 14 | TRBV18 | CASSPPTGEYGYTF
- | 14 | TRBV28 | CASRPGGDDYGYTF
- | 14 | TRBV5-6 | CASSLGQIGYGYTF
TRBD1 | 14 | TRBV6-6 | CASSPAGGGNTIYF